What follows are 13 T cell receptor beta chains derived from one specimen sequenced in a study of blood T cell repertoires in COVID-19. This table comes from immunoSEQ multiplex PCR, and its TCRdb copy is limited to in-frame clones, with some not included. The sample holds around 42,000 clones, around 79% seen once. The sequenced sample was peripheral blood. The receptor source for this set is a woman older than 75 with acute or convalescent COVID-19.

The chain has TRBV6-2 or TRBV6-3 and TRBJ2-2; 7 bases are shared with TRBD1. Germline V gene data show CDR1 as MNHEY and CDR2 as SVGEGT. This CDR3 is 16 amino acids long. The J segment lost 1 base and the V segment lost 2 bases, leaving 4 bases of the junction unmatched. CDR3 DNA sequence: TGTGCCAGCAGTTACCCGACAGGGCTGAACACCGGGGAGCTGTTTTTT. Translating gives CASSYPTGLNTGELFF.

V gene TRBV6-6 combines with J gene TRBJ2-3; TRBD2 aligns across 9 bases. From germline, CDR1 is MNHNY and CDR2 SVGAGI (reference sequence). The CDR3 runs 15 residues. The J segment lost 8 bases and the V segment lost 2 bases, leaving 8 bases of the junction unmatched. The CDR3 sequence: CASSYRAGGLGTQYF. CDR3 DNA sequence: TGTGCCAGCAGTTACAGGGCGGGAGGGCTCGGTACGCAGTATTTT.

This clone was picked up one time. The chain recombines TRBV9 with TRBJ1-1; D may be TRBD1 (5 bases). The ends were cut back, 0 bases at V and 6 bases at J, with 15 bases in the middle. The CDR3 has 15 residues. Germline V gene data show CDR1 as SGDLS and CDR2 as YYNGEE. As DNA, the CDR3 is TGTGCCAGCAGCGTAGCTAATGCAGGGTTATCTGAAGCTTTCTTT. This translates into CASSVANAGLSEAFF.

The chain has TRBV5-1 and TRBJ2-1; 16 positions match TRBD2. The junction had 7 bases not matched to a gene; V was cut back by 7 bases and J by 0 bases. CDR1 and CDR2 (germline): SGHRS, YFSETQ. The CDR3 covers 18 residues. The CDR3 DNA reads TGCGCCAGCGAACTGGGACTAGCGGGGGGGAGCTCCTACAATGAGCAGTTCTTC. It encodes CASELGLAGGSSYNEQFF.

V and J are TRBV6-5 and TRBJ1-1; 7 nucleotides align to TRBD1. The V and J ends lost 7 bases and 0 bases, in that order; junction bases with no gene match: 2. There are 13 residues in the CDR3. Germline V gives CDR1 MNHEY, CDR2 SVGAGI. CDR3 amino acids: CASKGQMNTEAFF. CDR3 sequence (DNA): TGTGCCAGCAAGGGACAGATGAACACTGAAGCTTTCTTT.

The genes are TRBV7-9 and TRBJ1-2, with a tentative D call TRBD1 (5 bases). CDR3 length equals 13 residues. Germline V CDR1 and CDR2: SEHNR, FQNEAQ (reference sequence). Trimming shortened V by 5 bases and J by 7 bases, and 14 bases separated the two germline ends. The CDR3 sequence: CASSQTTASGYTF. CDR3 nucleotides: TGTGCCAGCAGCCAAACGACAGCCAGTGGCTACACCTTC.

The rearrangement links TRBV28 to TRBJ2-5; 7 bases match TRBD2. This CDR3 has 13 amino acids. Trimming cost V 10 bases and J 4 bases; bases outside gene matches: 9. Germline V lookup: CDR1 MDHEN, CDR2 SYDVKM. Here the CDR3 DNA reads TGTGCCATGGGGGGGAAGGGCGGAGAGACCCAGTACTTC. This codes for CAMGGKGGETQYF. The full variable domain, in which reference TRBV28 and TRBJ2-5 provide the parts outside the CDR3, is DVKVTQSSRYLVKRTGEKVFLECVQDMDHENMFWYRQDPGLGLRLIYFSYDVKMKEKGDIPEGYSVSREKKERFSLILESASTNQTSMYLCAMGGKGGETQYFGPGTRLLVL.

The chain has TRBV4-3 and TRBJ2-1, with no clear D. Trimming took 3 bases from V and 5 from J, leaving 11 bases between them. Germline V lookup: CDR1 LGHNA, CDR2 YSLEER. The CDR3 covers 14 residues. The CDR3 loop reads CASSQIGPNNEQFF. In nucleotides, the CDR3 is TGCGCCAGCAGCCAGATTGGGCCCAACAATGAGCAGTTCTTC.

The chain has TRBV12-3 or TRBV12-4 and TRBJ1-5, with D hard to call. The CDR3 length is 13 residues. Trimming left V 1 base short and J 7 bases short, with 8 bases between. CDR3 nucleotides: TGTGCCAGCAGTTTAGGTGAGAGACAGCCCCAGCATTTT. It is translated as CASSLGERQPQHF.

Here the CDR3 reads CASSVSGTENIQYF. The DNA of the CDR3 is TGTGCCAGCAGCGTCAGCGGGACCGAAAACATTCAGTACTTC. The chain is built from TRBV9 and TRBJ2-4; TRBD2 agrees at 7 bases. In germline, CDR1 is SGDLS, CDR2 YYNGEE. V lost 2 bases, J lost 5 bases, and 4 bases stayed unmatched. This CDR3 has 14 residues.

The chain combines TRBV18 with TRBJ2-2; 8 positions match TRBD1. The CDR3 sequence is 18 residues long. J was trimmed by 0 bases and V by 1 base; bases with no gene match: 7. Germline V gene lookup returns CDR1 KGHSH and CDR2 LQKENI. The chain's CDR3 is CASSPLFPTGANTGELFF. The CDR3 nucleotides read TGTGCCAGCTCACCACTTTTTCCGACAGGGGCGAACACCGGGGAGCTGTTTTTT.

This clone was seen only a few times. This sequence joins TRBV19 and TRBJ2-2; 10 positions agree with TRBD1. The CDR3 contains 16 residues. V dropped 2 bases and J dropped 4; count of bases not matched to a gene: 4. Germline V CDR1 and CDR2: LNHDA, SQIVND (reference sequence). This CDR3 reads CASSIWGQGSTGELFF. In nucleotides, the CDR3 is TGTGCCAGTAGTATATGGGGACAGGGGAGCACCGGGGAGCTGTTTTTT.

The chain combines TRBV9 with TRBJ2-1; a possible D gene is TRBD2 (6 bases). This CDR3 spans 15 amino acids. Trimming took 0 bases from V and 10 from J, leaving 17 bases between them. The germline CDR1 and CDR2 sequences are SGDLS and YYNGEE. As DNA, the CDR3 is TGTGCCAGCAGCGTAGGATCGATGACCGGAGGGGAGCAGTTCTTC. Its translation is CASSVGSMTGGEQFF.